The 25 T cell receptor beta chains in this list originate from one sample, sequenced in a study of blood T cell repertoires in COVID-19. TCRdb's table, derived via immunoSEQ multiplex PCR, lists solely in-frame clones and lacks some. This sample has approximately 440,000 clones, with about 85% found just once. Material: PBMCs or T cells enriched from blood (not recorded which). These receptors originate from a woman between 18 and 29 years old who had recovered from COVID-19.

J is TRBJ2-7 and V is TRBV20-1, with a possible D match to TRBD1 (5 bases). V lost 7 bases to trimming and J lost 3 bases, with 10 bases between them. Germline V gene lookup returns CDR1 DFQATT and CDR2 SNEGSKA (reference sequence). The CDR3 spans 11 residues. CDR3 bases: TGCAGTGTCCAGGGCTACTACGAGCAGTACTTC. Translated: CSVQGYYEQYF.

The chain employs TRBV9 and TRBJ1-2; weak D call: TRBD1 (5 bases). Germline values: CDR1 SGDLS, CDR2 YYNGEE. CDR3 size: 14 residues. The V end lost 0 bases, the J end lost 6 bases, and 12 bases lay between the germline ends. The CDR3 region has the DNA TGTGCCAGCAGCGTAGCTGGGGGAGGGAATGGCTACACCTTC. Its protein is CASSVAGGGNGYTF.

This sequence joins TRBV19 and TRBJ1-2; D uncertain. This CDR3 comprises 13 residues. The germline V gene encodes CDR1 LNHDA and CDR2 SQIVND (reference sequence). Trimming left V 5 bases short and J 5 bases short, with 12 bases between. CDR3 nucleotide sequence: TGTGCCAGTAGTTGGTTCGGTGCGTATGGCTACACCTTC. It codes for CASSWFGAYGYTF.

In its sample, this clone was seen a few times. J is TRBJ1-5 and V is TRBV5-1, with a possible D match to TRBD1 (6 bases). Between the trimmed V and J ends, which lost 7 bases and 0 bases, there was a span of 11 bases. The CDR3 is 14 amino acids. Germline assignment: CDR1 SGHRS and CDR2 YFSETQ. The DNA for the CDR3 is TGCGCCAGCCGTACAGGGTATAGCAATCAGCCCCAGCATTTT. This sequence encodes CASRTGYSNQPQHF.

The DNA for the CDR3 is TGTGCCAGCAGCCCGCTACTTGGACAGGGGAGAAAGACGCAGTATTTT. It specifies CASSPLLGQGRKTQYF. The genes are TRBV3-1 (or the pseudogene TRBV3-2) and TRBJ2-3; 9 nucleotides align to TRBD1. The CDR3 is 16 residues long. Losses at the gene ends were 4 bases for V and 9 bases for J; bases not matched to a gene: 14. In germline, CDR1 is LGHDT, CDR2 YNNKEL (reference sequence).

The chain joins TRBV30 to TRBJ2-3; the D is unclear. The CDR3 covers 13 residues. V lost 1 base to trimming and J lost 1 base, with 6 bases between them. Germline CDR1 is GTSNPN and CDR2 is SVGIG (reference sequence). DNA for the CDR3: TGTGCCTGGAGTGACGAGGGCACAGATACGCAGTATTTT. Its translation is CAWSDEGTDTQYF. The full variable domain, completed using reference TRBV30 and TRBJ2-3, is SQTIHQWPATLVQPVGSPLSLECTVEGTSNPNLYWYRQAAGRGLQLLFYSVGIGQISSEVPQNLSASRPQDRQFILSSKKLLLSDSGFYLCAWSDEGTDTQYFGPGTRLTVL.

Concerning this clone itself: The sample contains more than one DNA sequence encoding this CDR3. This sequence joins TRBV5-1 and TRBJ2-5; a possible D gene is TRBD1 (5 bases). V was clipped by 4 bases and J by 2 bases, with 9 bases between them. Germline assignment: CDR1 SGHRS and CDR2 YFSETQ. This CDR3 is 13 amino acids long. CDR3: CASSLDIQETQYF. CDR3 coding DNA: TGCGCCAGCAGCCTGGACATACAAGAGACCCAGTACTTC.

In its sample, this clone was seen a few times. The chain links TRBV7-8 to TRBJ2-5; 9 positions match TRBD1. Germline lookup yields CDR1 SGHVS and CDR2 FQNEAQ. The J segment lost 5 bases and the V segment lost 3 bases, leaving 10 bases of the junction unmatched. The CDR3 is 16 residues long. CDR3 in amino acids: CASSLPGQGGGETQYF. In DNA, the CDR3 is TGTGCCAGCAGCTTGCCGGGACAGGGAGGAGGGGAGACCCAGTACTTC.

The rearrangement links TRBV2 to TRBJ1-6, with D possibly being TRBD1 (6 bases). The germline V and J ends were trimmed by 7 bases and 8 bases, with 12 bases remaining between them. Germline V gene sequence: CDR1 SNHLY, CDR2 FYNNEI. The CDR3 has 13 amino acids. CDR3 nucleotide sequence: TGTGCCAGCACTCGTAACAGGGATTCACCCCTCCACTTT. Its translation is CASTRNRDSPLHF.

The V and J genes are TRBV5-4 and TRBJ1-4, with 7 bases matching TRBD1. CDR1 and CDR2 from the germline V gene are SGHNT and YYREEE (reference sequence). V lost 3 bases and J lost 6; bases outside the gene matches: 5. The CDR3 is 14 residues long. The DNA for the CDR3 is TGTGCCAGCAGCTGGGACAGTGGGGATGAAAAACTGTTTTTT. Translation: CASSWDSGDEKLFF. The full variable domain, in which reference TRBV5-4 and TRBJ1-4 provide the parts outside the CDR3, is ETGVTQSPTHLIKTRGQQVTLRCSSQSGHNTVSWYQQALGQGPQFIFQYYREEENGRGNFPPRFSGLQFPNYSSELNVNALELDDSALYLCASSWDSGDEKLFFGSGTQLSVL.

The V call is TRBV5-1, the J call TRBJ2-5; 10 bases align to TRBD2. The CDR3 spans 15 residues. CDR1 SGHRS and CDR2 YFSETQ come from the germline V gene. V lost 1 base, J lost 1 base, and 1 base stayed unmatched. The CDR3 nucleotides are TGCGCCAGCAGCTTGAGCGGGGGGGTCCAAGAGACCCAGTACTTC. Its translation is CASSLSGGVQETQYF.

CDR3 region: CASSEGGASGEKLFF. In DNA form, the CDR3 reads TGTGCCAGCAGTGAAGGGGGCGCTTCTGGTGAAAAACTGTTTTTT. The chain links TRBV28 to TRBJ1-4; 7 bases are a match to TRBD1. The CDR3 sequence is 15 residues long. With 5 bases clipped from V and 7 bases from J, the junction kept 10 bases outside the gene matches. Germline V gene data show CDR1 as MDHEN and CDR2 as SYDVKM.

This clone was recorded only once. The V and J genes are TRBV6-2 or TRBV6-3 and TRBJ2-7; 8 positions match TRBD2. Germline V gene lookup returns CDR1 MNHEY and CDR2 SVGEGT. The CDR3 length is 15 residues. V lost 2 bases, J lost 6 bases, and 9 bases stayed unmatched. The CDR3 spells CASSYPRTSFSEQYF. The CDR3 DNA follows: TGTGCCAGCAGTTACCCCCGGACTAGCTTTAGCGAGCAGTACTTC.

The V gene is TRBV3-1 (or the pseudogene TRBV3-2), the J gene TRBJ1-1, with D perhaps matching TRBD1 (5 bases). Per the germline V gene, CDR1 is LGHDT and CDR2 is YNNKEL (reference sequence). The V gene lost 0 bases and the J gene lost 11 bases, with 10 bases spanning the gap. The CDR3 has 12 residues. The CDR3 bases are TGTGCCAGCAGCCAAGACTGGGGGGAGGCTTTCTTT. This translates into CASSQDWGEAFF.

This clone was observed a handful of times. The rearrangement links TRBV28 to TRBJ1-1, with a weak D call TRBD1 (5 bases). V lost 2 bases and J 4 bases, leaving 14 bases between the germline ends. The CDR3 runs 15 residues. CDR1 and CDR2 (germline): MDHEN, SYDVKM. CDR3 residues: CASSLNPDGGTEAFF. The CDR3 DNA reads TGTGCCAGCAGTTTAAACCCGGACGGGGGCACTGAAGCTTTCTTT.

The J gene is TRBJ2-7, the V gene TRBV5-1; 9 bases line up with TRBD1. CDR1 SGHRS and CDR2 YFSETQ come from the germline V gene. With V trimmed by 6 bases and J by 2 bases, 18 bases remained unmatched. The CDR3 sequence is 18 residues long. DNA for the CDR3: TGCGCCAGCATGCCTATGCTTGGAGGGGGACAGGGAACCTACGAGCAGTACTTC. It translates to CASMPMLGGGQGTYEQYF.

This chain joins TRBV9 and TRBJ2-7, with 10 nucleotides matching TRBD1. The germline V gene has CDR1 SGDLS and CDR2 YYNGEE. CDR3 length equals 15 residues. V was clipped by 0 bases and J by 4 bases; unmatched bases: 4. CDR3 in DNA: TGTGCCAGCAGCGTAGCGGGACAGGGGTCTTACGAGCAGTACTTC. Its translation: CASSVAGQGSYEQYF.

DNA of the CDR3: TGTGCCAGCAGCCAAGATGGTACCCCCGGGGTGGATGGCTACACCTTC. It codes for CASSQDGTPGVDGYTF. The J gene is TRBJ1-2, the V gene TRBV14; D call uncertain. Germline V lookup: CDR1 SGHDN, CDR2 FVKESK. The length of the CDR3 is 16 residues. V was trimmed by 0 bases and J by 6 bases, leaving 17 bases between them.

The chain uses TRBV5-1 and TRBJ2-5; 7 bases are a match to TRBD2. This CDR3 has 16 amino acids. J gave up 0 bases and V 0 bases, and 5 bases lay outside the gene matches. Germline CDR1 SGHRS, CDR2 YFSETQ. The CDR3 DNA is TGCGCCAGCAGCTTGGGACCAGCGGGGCACCAAGAGACCCAGTACTTC. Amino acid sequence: CASSLGPAGHQETQYF.

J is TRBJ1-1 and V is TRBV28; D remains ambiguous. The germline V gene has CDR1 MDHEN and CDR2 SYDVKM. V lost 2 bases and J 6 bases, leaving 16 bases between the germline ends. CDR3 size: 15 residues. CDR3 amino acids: CASSLAPYNSPEAFF. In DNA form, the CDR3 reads TGTGCCAGCAGTTTAGCACCTTATAACAGCCCTGAAGCTTTCTTT.

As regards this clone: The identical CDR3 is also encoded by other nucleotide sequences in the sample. For the CDR3, the DNA is TGTGCCAGCAGCTTGGCAGGCATCCAAGAGACCCAGTACTTC. Protein: CASSLAGIQETQYF. The V call is TRBV5-4, the J call TRBJ2-5, with D uncertain. Per germline, CDR1 SGHNT and CDR2 YYREEE (reference sequence). The CDR3 extends over 14 amino acids. V lost 0 bases and J 1 base, leaving 7 bases between the germline ends.

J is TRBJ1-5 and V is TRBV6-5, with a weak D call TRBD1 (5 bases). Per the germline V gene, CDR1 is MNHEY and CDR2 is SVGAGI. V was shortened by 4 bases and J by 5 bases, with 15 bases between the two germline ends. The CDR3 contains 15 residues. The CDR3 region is CASSSRAGGDQPQHF. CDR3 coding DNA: TGTGCCAGCAGTTCCCGGGCCGGGGGGGATCAGCCCCAGCATTTT.

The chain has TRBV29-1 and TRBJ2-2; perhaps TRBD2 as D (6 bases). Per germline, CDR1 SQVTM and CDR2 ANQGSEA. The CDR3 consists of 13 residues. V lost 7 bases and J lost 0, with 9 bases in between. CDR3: CSADYPNTGELFF. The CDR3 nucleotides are TGCAGCGCGGACTACCCGAACACCGGGGAGCTGTTTTTT.

This chain's CDR3 is CASSPGLMTGGAEKLFF. For the CDR3, the DNA is TGTGCCAGCAGCCCGGGACTTATGACAGGGGGCGCGGAAAAACTGTTTTTT. J is TRBJ1-4 and V is TRBV5-6, with 10 positions matching TRBD1. Germline loops: CDR1 SGHDT, CDR2 YYEEEE. The length of the CDR3 is 17 residues. The V gene end was trimmed by 4 bases and the J gene end by 8 bases; junction bases not matched to a gene: 14.

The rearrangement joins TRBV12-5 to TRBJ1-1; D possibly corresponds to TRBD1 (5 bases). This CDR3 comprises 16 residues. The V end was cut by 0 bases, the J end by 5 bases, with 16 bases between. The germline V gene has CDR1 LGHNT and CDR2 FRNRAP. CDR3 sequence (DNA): TGTGCTAGTGGTTTGGTAGTCCGGGGAGGGGAAACTGAAGCTTTCTTT. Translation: CASGLVVRGGETEAFF.